A single sample gave rise to the 25 T cell receptor beta chains below, sequenced in a study of T cells in Graves' hyperthyroidism and ophthalmopathy. Researchers amplified the TCR beta CDR3 regions from RNA transcripts. The study used the HTBI primer set for a first-round RT-PCR of the TCR CDR3. TCRdb ran MiXCR on the multiplex PCR reads and lists one entry per CDR3 protein. The sample shows approximately 600,000 distinct CDR3 sequences, roughly 17% of them seen only once. The sequencing input was blood. These receptors were obtained from a woman in her twenties or thirties with Graves' hyperthyroidism.

The chain combines TRBV7-8 with TRBJ1-4; D is undetermined. This CDR3 contains 16 residues. The germline V gene encodes CDR1 SGHVS and CDR2 FQNEAQ. V lost 1 base and J 0 bases, leaving 9 bases between the germline ends. DNA of the CDR3: TGTGCCAGCAGCTTAGTAGGACTAGCAACTAATGAAAAACTGTTTTTT. Its translation: CASSLVGLATNEKLFF.

The V call is TRBV24-1, the J call TRBJ2-2; perhaps TRBD2 as D (7 bases). Trimming removed 9 bases at V and 1 base at J, with 14 bases between. Per germline, CDR1 KGHDR and CDR2 SFDVKD. The CDR3 covers 15 residues. This CDR3 is CATGGATGNTGELFF. The CDR3 region has the DNA TGTGCCACCGGGGGGGCCACGGGGAACACCGGGGAGCTGTTTTTT.

About this clonotype itself: This sequence may be a read error, since a much larger clone differs from it by one base. The V gene is TRBV10-1, the J gene TRBJ2-3; 7 bases match TRBD1. The CDR3 loop spans 15 amino acids. V lost 4 bases and J lost 5; bases outside the gene matches: 9. The germline V gene encodes CDR1 WNHNN and CDR2 SYGVQD (reference sequence). DNA of the CDR3: TGCGCCAGCAGTGTGGGACAGAGGGCAGAAGATACGCAGTATTTT. It codes for CASSVGQRAEDTQYF.

The table lists this clonotype with many counts. This chain connects TRBV11-2 to TRBJ2-7, with TRBD2 identical over 13 bases. Germline lookup yields CDR1 SGHAT and CDR2 FQNNGV. This CDR3 is built from 15 residues. With 4 bases clipped from V and 5 bases from J, the junction kept 5 bases outside the gene matches. The CDR3 bases are TGTGCCAGCAGCTCCCGACTAGCGGGAGGTGACGAGCAGTACTTC. Its protein is CASSSRLAGGDEQYF.

V is TRBV7-3 and J is TRBJ2-1, with D perhaps TRBD1 or TRBD2 (6 bases each). Between the trimmed V and J ends, which lost 5 bases and 10 bases, there was a span of 21 bases. The length of the CDR3 is 15 residues. CDR1 and CDR2 (germline): SGHTA, FQGTGA. CDR3 protein: CASSQGTSLPEEQFF. The CDR3 nucleotides read TGTGCCAGCAGCCAGGGGACTTCCCTTCCCGAGGAGCAGTTCTTC.

This clonotype was observed many times. The chain has TRBV5-5 and TRBJ2-1; perhaps TRBD2 as D (5 bases). V lost 4 bases and J lost 5, with 13 bases in between. This CDR3 is built from 14 residues. The germline V gene has CDR1 SGHKS and CDR2 YYEKEE (reference sequence). This CDR3 is CASSPLTTHNEQFF. In DNA form, the CDR3 reads TGTGCCAGCAGCCCGTTGACTACACACAATGAGCAGTTCTTC.

The chain employs TRBV24-1 and TRBJ1-5, with D possibly being TRBD1 (6 bases). From germline, CDR1 is KGHDR and CDR2 SFDVKD. With 10 bases removed from V and 11 bases from J, the gap between germline ends came to 14 bases. The CDR3 is made up of 11 amino acids. CDR3 amino acids: CATGSRGTQHF. Here the CDR3 DNA reads TGTGCCACTGGATCGAGGGGGACCCAGCATTTT.

This clonotype was counted between two and nine times. This chain joins TRBV7-9 and TRBJ2-7, with 15 positions matching TRBD2. Losses at the gene ends were 5 bases for V and 6 bases for J; bases not matched to a gene: 14. CDR3 size: 18 residues. The germline gives CDR1 SEHNR, CDR2 FQNEAQ (reference sequence). CDR3 sequence: CASSGRPGTSGRLGEQYF. The CDR3 region has the DNA TGTGCCAGCAGCGGACGTCCCGGGACTAGCGGGAGGCTCGGCGAGCAGTACTTC.

V and J are TRBV12-3 or TRBV12-4 and TRBJ2-7, with 9 bases fitting TRBD1. CDR3 length: 14 residues. CDR3 amino acids: CAISDRGNPYEQYF. CDR3 bases: TGTGCAATCTCGGACAGGGGAAACCCCTACGAGCAGTACTTC.

This clonotype was seen repeatedly, ten times or more. The gene calls are TRBV29-1 and TRBJ2-3, with a possible D match to TRBD2 (5 bases). Trimming removed 1 base at V and 9 bases at J, with 17 bases between. Per the germline V gene, CDR1 is SQVTM and CDR2 is ANQGSEA. The CDR3 loop spans 14 amino acids. The CDR3 nucleotides are TGCAGCGTTGAAGTCCTACTGGGAGAATCGACGCAGTATTTT. Translated, it gives CSVEVLLGESTQYF.

This clonotype has more than one count but fewer than ten. The V call is TRBV19, the J call TRBJ2-1, with 8 bases lining up with TRBD2. The CDR3 has 16 residues. V was pared by 4 bases and J by 4 bases, with 9 bases of the junction left unmatched. The germline CDR1 and CDR2 sequences are LNHDA and SQIVND (reference sequence). CDR3 sequence: CASSTMVAGIYNEQFF. DNA for the CDR3: TGTGCCAGTAGTACGATGGTAGCGGGAATATACAATGAGCAGTTCTTC.

This clonotype showed up just a few times. The CDR3 is CASSLDRDQGTNTEAFF. The CDR3 DNA follows: TGCGCCAGCAGCTTGGACCGGGACCAGGGAACTAACACTGAAGCTTTCTTT. V is TRBV5-1 and J is TRBJ1-1; perhaps TRBD1 as D (5 bases). V shed 0 bases and J shed 2 bases, with 17 bases lying between them. CDR3 length: 17 residues. CDR1 and CDR2 from the germline V gene are SGHRS and YFSETQ.

This clonotype was detected ten times or more. The chain recombines TRBV10-3 with TRBJ2-1, with TRBD2 matching over 11 bases. The CDR3 totals 15 residues. With V trimmed by 6 bases and J by 8 bases, 9 bases remained unmatched. The germline gives CDR1 ENHRY, CDR2 SYGVKD. CDR3 loop: CAIRSTSGSNYEQFF. For the CDR3, the DNA is TGTGCCATCAGATCCACTAGCGGGAGTAACTATGAGCAGTTCTTC.

The chain combines TRBV2 with TRBJ2-1; 9 bases line up with TRBD2. J gave up 7 bases and V 11 bases, and 12 bases lay outside the gene matches. Germline values: CDR1 SNHLY, CDR2 FYNNEI. The CDR3 sequence is 14 residues long. The CDR3 nucleotides are TGTGCCCCCAGTGCGCGGGAGGGCCTTAATGAGCAGTTCTTC. Its translation is CAPSAREGLNEQFF.

J is TRBJ2-4 and V is TRBV6-1; D may be TRBD1 (5 bases). The germline V gene encodes CDR1 MNHNS and CDR2 SASEGT. The CDR3 spans 14 residues. Trimming left V 6 bases short and J 5 bases short, with 14 bases between. The CDR3 protein is CASSDYGRENIQYF. The DNA of the CDR3 is TGTGCCAGCAGCGATTACGGCAGGGAAAACATTCAGTACTTC.

The J gene is TRBJ2-7, the V gene TRBV5-1, with a possible D match to TRBD2 (5 bases). The CDR3 is 14 amino acids. Looked up from germline, CDR1 is SGHRS and CDR2 is YFSETQ. With 2 bases removed from V and 3 bases from J, the gap between germline ends came to 12 bases. In DNA form, the CDR3 reads TGCGCCAGCAGCTTCAGCGGATCCCACTACGAGCAGTACTTC. Its protein product is CASSFSGSHYEQYF.

This clonotype was seen a handful of times. V and J are TRBV12-5 and TRBJ1-5; the match to TRBD1 covers 8 bases. V gave up 4 bases and J gave up 5 bases; unmatched junction bases: 13. The CDR3 has 17 amino acids. CDR1 and CDR2 (germline): LGHNT, FRNRAP. The CDR3 DNA reads as TGTGCTAGTGGTTCCATTCTCGACAGGGGACATCATCAGCCCCAGCATTTT. Protein product: CASGSILDRGHHQPQHF.

This clonotype has at least ten counts. V and J are TRBV12-3 or TRBV12-4 and TRBJ1-3; D gene unclear. The CDR3 loop spans 11 amino acids. V gave up 4 bases and J gave up 8 bases, with 6 bases separating them. The CDR3 DNA follows: TGTGCCAGCAGTTATGCGGACACCATATATTTT. This encodes CASSYADTIYF.

This clonotype was seen at least ten times. This sequence joins TRBV12-3 or TRBV12-4 and TRBJ2-7, with D unresolved. V shed 6 bases and J shed 3 bases, with 6 bases lying between them. The CDR3 contains 11 residues. Here the CDR3 reads CASRKFYEQYF. CDR3 nucleotides: TGTGCCAGCAGAAAGTTCTACGAGCAGTACTTC.

This clonotype occurred a few times. A single base separates this from a much larger clone, so it may be a read error. The chain combines TRBV20-1 with TRBJ2-3, with unresolved D. Germline CDR1 DFQATT, CDR2 SNEGSKA (reference sequence). The CDR3 has 12 residues. This chain's CDR3 is CSATGPTDTQCF. As DNA, the CDR3 is TGCAGTGCTACAGGACCCACAGATACGCAGTGTTTT.

This clonotype occurred many times. This chain uses TRBV5-1 with TRBJ2-7; D possibly corresponds to TRBD1 (7 bases). This CDR3 comprises 17 residues. The V gene lost 0 bases and the J gene lost 6 bases, with 22 bases spanning the gap. Per the germline V gene, CDR1 is SGHRS and CDR2 is YFSETQ. CDR3 in DNA: TGCGCCAGCAGCTTGGGGTCAGGGGGGAGGTATTTCGGCGAGCAGTACTTC. Translated: CASSLGSGGRYFGEQYF.

This clonotype appeared many times. The chain has TRBV7-8 and TRBJ2-1, with no clear D. V lost 4 bases and J lost 2, with 6 bases in between. The CDR3 consists of 13 residues. Germline CDR1 is SGHVS and CDR2 is FQNEAQ. The CDR3 DNA reads TGTGCCAGCAGCTCTGGGGCCTACAATGAGCAGTTCTTC. This sequence encodes CASSSGAYNEQFF.

The genes are TRBV19 and TRBJ1-2, with D uncertain. Trimming cost V 3 bases and J 5 bases, with 7 bases left between them. The CDR3 consists of 12 residues. The germline CDR1 and CDR2 sequences are LNHDA and SQIVND (reference sequence). The CDR3 spells CASSIYAYGYTF. The CDR3 nucleotides are TGTGCCAGTAGTATCTACGCTTATGGCTACACCTTC.

The chain recombines TRBV27 with TRBJ2-3; tentatively, D is TRBD2 (5 bases). The CDR3 has 18 residues. The V end lost 1 base, the J end lost 0 bases, and 17 bases lay between the germline ends. Germline V gene data show CDR1 as MNHEY and CDR2 as SMNVEV (reference sequence). The CDR3 loop reads CASSLLYRRGQSTDTQYF. The CDR3, as DNA: TGTGCCAGCAGTTTATTATATCGCCGCGGGCAAAGCACAGATACGCAGTATTTT.

This clonotype was observed at least ten times. This chain uses TRBV11-2 with TRBJ2-7, with a possible D match to TRBD2 (6 bases). V was clipped by 3 bases and J by 3 bases, with 12 bases between them. Germline-derived CDR1 and CDR2 are SGHAT and FQNNGV. The CDR3 spans 14 residues. The CDR3 DNA reads TGTGCCAGCAGCTTCGGGGGAGGAGGCTACGAGCAGTACTTC. This encodes CASSFGGGGYEQYF.